The 14 T cell receptor beta chains reported below all come from one sample, sequenced in a study of neoadjuvant anti-PD-1 for oral cavity cancer. This table comes from immunoSEQ multiplex PCR, and its TCRdb copy is limited to in-frame clones, with some not included. The sample has 10,000 or so clones; 66% are singletons. This material consisted of tumor tissue, taken before nivolumab (anti-PD-1) treatment. The origin of the receptors is a person aged 35-79 years with oral cavity squamous cell carcinoma.

The chain recombines TRBV18 with TRBJ2-1; TRBD1 matches 8 bases. The CDR3 extends over 16 amino acids. V shed 4 bases, J shed 4 bases, and the junction held 9 bases outside the gene matches. Germline V gives CDR1 KGHSH, CDR2 LQKENI. The CDR3 loop reads CASSLTGTGLYNEQFF. CDR3 nucleotides: TGTGCCAGCTCACTCACCGGGACAGGCCTATACAATGAGCAGTTCTTC. The full variable domain, with the rest looked up from reference TRBV18 and TRBJ2-1, is NAGVMQNPRHLVRRRGQEARLRCSPMKGHSHVYWYRQLPEEGLKFMVYLQKENIIDESGMPKERFSAEFPKEGPSILRIQQVVRGDSAAYFCASSLTGTGLYNEQFFGPGTRLTVL.

The V and J genes are TRBV19 and TRBJ1-1, with unresolved D. With 3 bases removed from V and 4 bases from J, the gap between germline ends came to 15 bases. In germline, CDR1 is LNHDA, CDR2 SQIVND (reference sequence). The length of the CDR3 is 15 residues. The CDR3 region is CASSMFRGVGTEAFF. The CDR3 nucleotides read TGTGCCAGTAGTATGTTTCGGGGTGTCGGCACTGAAGCTTTCTTT.

This clone showed up just a few times. The chain joins TRBV20-1 to TRBJ1-1; D gene unclear. Germline assignment: CDR1 DFQATT and CDR2 SNEGSKA (reference sequence). Trimming removed 8 bases at V and 1 base at J, with 8 bases between. The CDR3 runs to 11 residues. The CDR3 spells CSSKRNTEAFF. The CDR3 region has the DNA TGCAGTTCCAAAAGGAACACTGAAGCTTTCTTT.

This rearrangement joins TRBV29-1 to TRBJ2-1; no reliable D call. Trimming shortened V by 2 bases and J by 1 base, and 21 bases separated the two germline ends. The CDR3 is 18 amino acids. Per germline, CDR1 SQVTM and CDR2 ANQGSEA. The CDR3, as DNA: TGCAGCGTTGAATCCATTCTTAACGGGTTCCCGTCCTACAATGAGCAGTTCTTC. This encodes CSVESILNGFPSYNEQFF.

The chain employs TRBV7-6 and TRBJ2-5; no definite D call. V dropped 5 bases and J dropped 2 bases, with 9 bases sitting between them. Germline loops: CDR1 SGHVS, CDR2 FNYEAQ. This CDR3 has 13 residues. CDR3 bases: TGTGCCAGCAGCCGACAATTACAAGAGACCCAGTACTTC. Protein sequence: CASSRQLQETQYF.

The chain is built from TRBV6-5 and TRBJ1-3; no reliable D call. Per germline, CDR1 MNHEY and CDR2 SVGAGI. This CDR3 is 14 amino acids long. Trimming pared 4 bases from V and 4 bases from J, leaving 11 bases between. CDR3 nucleotide sequence: TGTGCCAGCAGTTCGGGTTTGACGGGAAACACCATATATTTT. Translating it yields CASSSGLTGNTIYF.

The V and J genes are TRBV6-6 and TRBJ2-5; 7 nucleotides align to TRBD2. Germline loops: CDR1 MNHNY, CDR2 SVGAGI (reference sequence). The V gene end was trimmed by 0 bases and the J gene end by 4 bases; junction bases not matched to a gene: 5. This CDR3 has 15 amino acids. For the CDR3, the DNA is TGTGCCAGCAGTTACTCGACCCTAGCGGCAGAGACCCAGTACTTC. It is translated as CASSYSTLAAETQYF.

This clone was seen once. The chain uses TRBV19 and TRBJ2-1; maybe TRBD2 (5 bases). Germline loops: CDR1 LNHDA, CDR2 SQIVND (reference sequence). V lost 5 bases and J 3 bases, leaving 17 bases between the germline ends. The length of the CDR3 is 16 residues. CDR3 nucleotide sequence: TGTGCCAGTAGTCCAGCGGCTAGGGTGGGCTACAATGAGCAGTTCTTC. Its translation is CASSPAARVGYNEQFF.

CDR3 bases: TGCGCCAGCAGCTTGGCCAAGAGCACAGATACGCAGTATTTT. It encodes CASSLAKSTDTQYF. The chain links TRBV5-1 to TRBJ2-3; D unclear. This CDR3 comprises 14 residues. V was trimmed by 0 bases and J by 0 bases, leaving 5 bases between them. Germline lookup yields CDR1 SGHRS and CDR2 YFSETQ.

J is TRBJ2-3 and V is TRBV10-1; possibly TRBD2 for D (5 bases). Trimming took 5 bases from V and 4 from J, leaving 19 bases between them. This CDR3 is 16 amino acids long. The V gene's germline CDR1 is WNHNN and CDR2 SYGVQD (reference sequence). Here the CDR3 reads CASSTSGRLGADTQYF. The CDR3 nucleotides are TGCGCCAGCAGTACCTCGGGAAGGCTAGGCGCAGATACGCAGTATTTT.

This rearrangement joins TRBV30 to TRBJ1-2; D ambiguous. Germline CDR1 is GTSNPN and CDR2 is SVGIG (reference sequence). V was cut by 2 bases and J by 4 bases, with 11 bases left in between. This CDR3 is 13 amino acids long. CDR3 protein: CAWSKRVLYGYTF. The CDR3 DNA reads as TGTGCCTGGAGTAAACGAGTACTCTATGGCTACACCTTC. The full variable domain, in which reference TRBV30 and TRBJ1-2 provide the parts outside the CDR3, is SQTIHQWPATLVQPVGSPLSLECTVEGTSNPNLYWYRQAAGRGLQLLFYSVGIGQISSEVPQNLSASRPQDRQFILSSKKLLLSDSGFYLCAWSKRVLYGYTFGSGTRLTVV.

This chain links TRBV7-8 with TRBJ2-7; tentative D call: TRBD2 (5 bases). The CDR3 has 17 residues. The V gene lost 0 bases and the J gene lost 6 bases, with 21 bases spanning the gap. Germline assignment: CDR1 SGHVS and CDR2 FQNEAQ. This chain's CDR3 is CASSLAPRQEGLIEQYF. CDR3 coding DNA: TGTGCCAGCAGCTTAGCGCCGAGACAAGAAGGACTGATCGAGCAGTACTTC. The entire variable domain, with the rest obtained from reference TRBV7-8 and TRBJ2-7, is as follows: GAGVSQSPRYKVAKRGQDVALRCDPISGHVSLFWYQQALGQGPEFLTYFQNEAQLDKSGLPSDRFFAERPEGSVSTLKIQRTQQEDSAVYLCASSLAPRQEGLIEQYFGPGTRLTVT.

This chain connects TRBV6-5 to TRBJ2-6; no clear D. CDR1 MNHEY and CDR2 SVGAGI come from the germline V gene. Deletions cut 2 bases from V and 1 base from J, with 6 bases between. There are 15 residues in the CDR3. The CDR3 sequence: CASSYGRSGANVLTF. In DNA, the CDR3 is TGTGCCAGCAGTTACGGCCGGTCTGGGGCCAACGTCCTGACTTTC.

The rearrangement uses TRBV6-5 and TRBJ1-1; no firm D call. V was shortened by 5 bases and J by 1 base, with 11 bases between the two germline ends. In germline, CDR1 is MNHEY, CDR2 SVGAGI. The CDR3 length is 14 residues. The CDR3 reads CASSRTEQNTEAFF. DNA for the CDR3: TGTGCCAGCAGTCGGACGGAGCAGAACACTGAAGCTTTCTTT.